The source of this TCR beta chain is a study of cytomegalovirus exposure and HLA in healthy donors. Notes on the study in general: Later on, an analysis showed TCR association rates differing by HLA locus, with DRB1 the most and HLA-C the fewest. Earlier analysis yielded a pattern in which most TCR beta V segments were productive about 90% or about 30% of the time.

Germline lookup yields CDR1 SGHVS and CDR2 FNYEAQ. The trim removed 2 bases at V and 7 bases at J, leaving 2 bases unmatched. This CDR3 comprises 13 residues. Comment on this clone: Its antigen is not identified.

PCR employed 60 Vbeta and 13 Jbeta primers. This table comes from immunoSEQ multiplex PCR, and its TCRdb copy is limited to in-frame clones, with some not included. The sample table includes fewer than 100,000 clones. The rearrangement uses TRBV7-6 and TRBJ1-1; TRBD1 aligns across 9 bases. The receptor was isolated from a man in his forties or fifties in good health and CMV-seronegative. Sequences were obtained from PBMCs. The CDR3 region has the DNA TGTGCCAGCAGCTTATTGGACAGGGGTGAAGCTTTCTTT. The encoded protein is CASSLLDRGEAFF.